The 30 T cell receptor beta chains listed next were all sequenced from one sample in a study of T-cell reconstitution after alpha-beta-depleted transplantation in children. Preparation of the TCRbeta library was carried out with unique molecular identifiers. A single record per CDR3 protein comes from TCRdb applying MiXCR to the PCR reads. The data hold hundreds of thousands of distinct CDR3 sequences, with 15% to 20% observed a single time. The source was PBMCs, mostly from graft donor cells, collected 360 days after TCRalphabeta/CD19-depleted stem cell transplant. The receptors here all came from a male patient under 10 years old who had a stem cell transplant for acute lymphoblastic leukemia, so the T cells may come from the graft donor.

This clonotype was recorded many times. The chain carries TRBV5-5 and TRBJ2-7; TRBD2 aligns across 7 bases. This CDR3 comprises 12 residues. Germline trimming cut 4 bases from V and 8 bases from J; bases unmatched to any gene: 6. Germline V lookup: CDR1 SGHKS, CDR2 YYEKEE (reference sequence). Here the CDR3 reads CASSGRALQQYF. DNA of the CDR3: TGTGCCAGCAGCGGGAGGGCCTTGCAGCAGTACTTC. The full variable domain, rest sourced from reference TRBV5-5 and TRBJ2-7, is DAGVTQSPTHLIKTRGQQVTLRCSPISGHKSVSWYQQVLGQGPQFIFQYYEKEERGRGNFPDRFSARQFPNYSSELNVNALLLGDSALYLCASSGRALQQYFGPGTRLTVT.

The sample holds one count of this clonotype. The chain joins TRBV15 to TRBJ2-7; D is perhaps TRBD2 (5 bases). In germline, CDR1 is LNHNV, CDR2 YYDKDF (reference sequence). The CDR3 covers 14 residues. V lost 5 bases, J lost 6 bases, and 17 bases lay in between. The DNA for the CDR3 is TGTGCCACCAGCCTCAACGTGGAAGCGGCCGAGCAGTACTTC. This codes for CATSLNVEAAEQYF.

This clonotype showed up just once. The rearrangement links TRBV7-2 to TRBJ2-3; D is tentatively TRBD1 or TRBD2 (5 bases each). V lost 5 bases and J 2 bases, leaving 20 bases between the germline ends. CDR1 and CDR2 (germline): SGHTA, FQGNSA. The length of the CDR3 is 17 residues. CDR3 sequence: CASSRRLGVSYTDTQYF. CDR3 coding DNA: TGTGCCAGCAGCCGGAGGTTGGGGGTATCCTACACAGATACGCAGTATTTT.

The chain has TRBV25-1 and TRBJ2-3; TRBD1 aligns across 9 bases. The CDR3 totals 15 residues. Germline V gene lookup returns CDR1 MGHDK and CDR2 SYGVNS. The ends lost 3 bases at V and 0 bases at J; junction bases unmatched: 1. Written as DNA, the CDR3 is TGTGCCAGCAGTGAGGGGACAGGGAGCACAGATACGCAGTATTTT. Its protein is CASSEGTGSTDTQYF.

This clonotype was detected only a few times. V and J are TRBV6-1 and TRBJ2-1; 10 positions agree with TRBD2. CDR3 length: 15 residues. CDR1 and CDR2 from the germline V gene are MNHNS and SASEGT. V lost 6 bases, J lost 8 bases, and 10 bases stayed unmatched. The CDR3: CASRLRTSGGDEQFF. The CDR3 DNA reads as TGTGCCAGCAGACTTAGGACTAGCGGAGGGGATGAGCAGTTCTTC.

This clonotype was counted only a few times. V and J are TRBV9 and TRBJ1-5, with TRBD1 matching over 10 bases. Germline V gives CDR1 SGDLS, CDR2 YYNGEE. Trimming took 3 bases from V and 8 from J; bases not matched to a gene: 5. There are 14 residues in the CDR3. CDR3 coding DNA: TGTGCCAGCAGCGGACAGGGGGCGAATGAGCCCCAGCATTTT. Translated: CASSGQGANEPQHF.

This chain links TRBV19 with TRBJ2-7; no clear D. This CDR3 region has 13 residues. Trimming took off 7 bases at V and 5 bases at J, with 15 bases between the two ends. The germline V gene has CDR1 LNHDA and CDR2 SQIVND (reference sequence). This CDR3 reads CASTNSRFDEQYF. The CDR3 nucleotides read TGTGCCAGTACTAACAGCCGTTTTGACGAGCAGTACTTC.

This clonotype has at least ten counts. The rearrangement links TRBV4-3 to TRBJ2-1, with D unresolved. The CDR3 runs 12 residues. The V gene lost 6 bases and the J gene lost 9 bases, with 12 bases spanning the gap. CDR1 LGHNA and CDR2 YSLEER come from the germline V gene. CDR3 in amino acids: CASSFSGGEQFF. CDR3 nucleotide sequence: TGCGCCAGCAGTTTCTCGGGCGGTGAGCAGTTCTTC.

This clonotype was found a few times. The chain employs TRBV29-1 and TRBJ2-7; no definite D call. V gave up 3 bases and J gave up 2 bases, with 11 bases separating them. The length of the CDR3 is 13 residues. Germline V gene data show CDR1 as SQVTM and CDR2 as ANQGSEA. The chain's CDR3 is CSVETPTPYEQYF. The CDR3, as DNA: TGCAGCGTTGAGACTCCCACCCCCTACGAGCAGTACTTC.

This rearrangement joins TRBV28 to TRBJ1-4; 9 bases agree with TRBD1. The germline V gene encodes CDR1 MDHEN and CDR2 SYDVKM. CDR3 length: 14 amino acids. V gave up 6 bases and J gave up 6 bases; unmatched junction bases: 5. CDR3 coding DNA: TGTGCCAGCAGCGGGGACAGGGCGGATGAAAAACTGTTTTTT. Translating gives CASSGDRADEKLFF.

The genes are TRBV12-3 or TRBV12-4 and TRBJ1-1; D is possibly TRBD1 (6 bases). V dropped 5 bases and J dropped 4 bases, with 11 bases sitting between them. The CDR3 has 13 residues. The DNA for the CDR3 is TGTGCCAGCAGTGCCTACAGGGCCACTGAAGCTTTCTTT. Protein sequence: CASSAYRATEAFF.

V usage is TRBV12-3 or TRBV12-4 and J usage is TRBJ2-1, with TRBD1 matching over 8 bases. The CDR3 spans 12 residues. V dropped 2 bases and J dropped 14; count of bases not matched to a gene: 5. This CDR3 reads CASSLRQGAKFF. The DNA for the CDR3 is TGTGCCAGCAGTTTAAGGCAGGGGGCAAAGTTCTTC.

This clonotype showed up many times. The chain links TRBV4-1 to TRBJ2-7; 7 bases match TRBD1. Losses at the gene ends were 4 bases for V and 0 bases for J; bases not matched to a gene: 12. Germline V gene lookup returns CDR1 MGHRA and CDR2 YSYEKL. The CDR3 covers 17 residues. The CDR3 DNA reads as TGCGCCAGCAGCCCAACTTGGGACAGACAATCCTCCTACGAGCAGTACTTC. This codes for CASSPTWDRQSSYEQYF.

The chain is built from TRBV29-1 and TRBJ2-1; 8 bases fit TRBD2. J was trimmed by 2 bases and V by 3 bases; bases with no gene match: 6. The CDR3 is made up of 15 amino acids. Germline values: CDR1 SQVTM, CDR2 ANQGSEA. The CDR3 spells CSVELAGRTYNEQFF. The CDR3 DNA reads as TGCAGCGTTGAGTTAGCGGGGCGAACCTACAATGAGCAGTTCTTC.

This clonotype was counted ten times or more. The rearrangement links TRBV12-3 or TRBV12-4 to TRBJ1-3; D gene ambiguous. V was clipped by 3 bases and J by 1 base, with 7 bases between them. The CDR3 runs to 14 residues. The CDR3 sequence: CASSLKVSGNTIYF. For the CDR3, the DNA is TGTGCCAGCAGTTTGAAGGTTTCTGGAAACACCATATATTTT.

This clonotype was counted a few times. The chain has TRBV6-1 and TRBJ2-1; D possibly matches TRBD1 or TRBD2 (6 bases each). V was trimmed by 7 bases and J by 3 bases, leaving 13 bases between them. Per germline, CDR1 MNHNS and CDR2 SASEGT. This CDR3 comprises 14 residues. CDR3 nucleotide sequence: TGTGCCAGCAATCCAGGGGAGGTCTACAATGAGCAGTTCTTC. Protein product: CASNPGEVYNEQFF.

In DNA, the CDR3 is TGCAGTGCTAGAGTCCATGGGGCTACCGGGGAGCTGTTTTTT. This sequence encodes CSARVHGATGELFF. This chain uses TRBV20-1 with TRBJ2-2; D perhaps matches TRBD1 (5 bases). Trimming took 1 base from V and 5 from J, leaving 11 bases between them. The CDR3 loop spans 14 amino acids. CDR1 and CDR2 (germline): DFQATT, SNEGSKA (reference sequence).

There are many counts of this clonotype. The chain has TRBV4-1 and TRBJ2-4, with D perhaps being TRBD1 or TRBD2 (6 bases each). Germline V gives CDR1 MGHRA, CDR2 YSYEKL. V gave up 5 bases and J gave up 2 bases, with 7 bases separating them. This CDR3 has 13 residues. The CDR3 nucleotides read TGCGCCAGCAGCGGGGGGCCCAAAAACATTCAGTACTTC. Encoded protein: CASSGGPKNIQYF.

This clonotype was observed a handful of times. CDR3 in amino acids: CASSLLGRDEQFF. The CDR3 nucleotides are TGTGCCAGCAGCTTATTGGGACGAGATGAGCAGTTCTTC. The rearrangement joins TRBV7-9 to TRBJ2-1; D is tentatively TRBD1 or TRBD2 (5 bases each). V lost 2 bases to trimming and J lost 8 bases, with 10 bases between them. In germline, CDR1 is SEHNR, CDR2 FQNEAQ (reference sequence). This CDR3 has 13 amino acids.

This clonotype was observed a few times. The chain has TRBV7-9 and TRBJ1-1; TRBD1 might be the D (5 bases). V lost 5 bases to trimming and J lost 5 bases, with 21 bases between them. Germline lookup yields CDR1 SEHNR and CDR2 FQNEAQ (reference sequence). This CDR3 comprises 16 residues. The CDR3 is CASSAKLRGPRTEAFF. CDR3 nucleotides: TGTGCCAGCAGCGCCAAACTTCGGGGCCCGAGAACTGAAGCTTTCTTT.

DNA of the CDR3: TGTGCCAGCAGCCAAGGGGCGGGAGTTGGAGAGACCCAGTACTTC. This encodes CASSQGAGVGETQYF. The chain uses TRBV3-1 and TRBJ2-5; 7 nucleotides align to TRBD2. Germline-derived CDR1 and CDR2 are LGHDT and YNNKEL (reference sequence). V trimming: 1 base; J trimming: 4 bases; junction bases outside the gene matches: 6. The CDR3 totals 15 residues.

This chain joins TRBV28 and TRBJ1-1, with D possibly TRBD1 on 5 matching bases. V lost 6 bases and J 5 bases, leaving 19 bases between the germline ends. Germline CDR1 is MDHEN and CDR2 is SYDVKM. The CDR3 is 15 residues long. DNA for the CDR3: TGTGCCAGCAGGAAAGATTGGGGGGAAGATACTGAAGCTTTCTTT. Its translation is CASRKDWGEDTEAFF.

This clonotype has a handful of counts. CDR3 in amino acids: CSVPYLAEYQETQYF. CDR3 nucleotide sequence: TGCAGCGTGCCCTATCTAGCGGAATACCAAGAGACCCAGTACTTC. The rearrangement links TRBV29-1 to TRBJ2-5; 7 bases align to TRBD2. After removal of 6 bases from V and 0 bases from J, the junction contained 10 bases not matched to a gene. This CDR3 spans 15 amino acids. From germline, CDR1 is SQVTM and CDR2 ANQGSEA.

This clonotype appeared a few times. The chain carries TRBV7-2 and TRBJ2-7; D unclear. The V gene's germline CDR1 is SGHTA and CDR2 FQGNSA. The ends were cut back, 1 base at V and 3 bases at J, with 10 bases in the middle. This CDR3 region has 14 residues. CDR3 region: CASSLGPRDYEQYF. The CDR3 DNA follows: TGTGCCAGCAGCTTAGGCCCTCGAGACTACGAGCAGTACTTC.

This clonotype was recorded many times. The gene calls are TRBV6-4 and TRBJ2-7; TRBD2 matches 14 bases. Germline CDR1 is MRHNA and CDR2 is SNTAGT. V gave up 6 bases and J gave up 3 bases; unmatched junction bases: 16. The CDR3 is made up of 19 amino acids. This CDR3 reads CASSSNPGLAGERGYEQYF. The CDR3, as DNA: TGTGCCAGCAGCTCAAATCCGGGACTAGCGGGAGAAAGAGGCTACGAGCAGTACTTC.

Many counts were recorded for this clonotype. The V call is TRBV29-1, the J call TRBJ2-6; D uncertain. V was clipped by 7 bases and J by 0 bases, with 16 bases between them. The CDR3 is 16 residues long. Germline V gene data show CDR1 as SQVTM and CDR2 as ANQGSEA. For the CDR3, the DNA is TGCAGCGCTGGCTGGACGGTGGGCTCTGGGGCCAACGTCCTGACTTTC. It specifies CSAGWTVGSGANVLTF.

The gene calls are TRBV27 and TRBJ2-3; no firm D call. V dropped 3 bases and J dropped 1 base, with 11 bases sitting between them. Germline loops: CDR1 MNHEY, CDR2 SMNVEV (reference sequence). The CDR3 covers 15 residues. The CDR3 coding sequence is TGTGCCAGCAGTTTCGCCCGGTGGGGCACAGATACGCAGTATTTT. Residues: CASSFARWGTDTQYF.

This clonotype was picked up a small number of times. V is TRBV15 and J is TRBJ2-3; 11 positions match TRBD2. This CDR3 has 18 residues. V was pared by 0 bases and J by 1 base, with 6 bases of the junction left unmatched. The germline V gene encodes CDR1 LNHNV and CDR2 YYDKDF (reference sequence). The CDR3 sequence: CATSRDLLAGAGTDTQYF. CDR3 DNA sequence: TGTGCCACCAGCAGAGATCTACTAGCGGGAGCCGGCACAGATACGCAGTATTTT.

This clonotype was observed at least ten times. V usage is TRBV28 and J usage is TRBJ1-2; D is ambiguous. V lost 5 bases and J lost 5, with 21 bases in between. This CDR3 region has 16 residues. Germline loops: CDR1 MDHEN, CDR2 SYDVKM. In DNA, the CDR3 is TGTGCCAGCAGTACCCGTTCCGGGCCCCAACTATATGGCTACACCTTC. This codes for CASSTRSGPQLYGYTF.

This clonotype has a handful of counts. V is TRBV28 and J is TRBJ2-7, with TRBD2 matching over 11 bases. CDR3 length: 17 residues. Per germline, CDR1 MDHEN and CDR2 SYDVKM. The J segment lost 4 bases and the V segment lost 4 bases, leaving 12 bases of the junction unmatched. CDR3 DNA: TGTGCCAGCAGTTCCGGACTAGCGGGCCCGAGGGGGTACGAGCAGTACTTC. This encodes CASSSGLAGPRGYEQYF.